The 11 T cell receptor beta chains listed next were all sequenced from one sample in a study of T cell responses to AZD1222 COVID-19 vaccine (dated by TCRdb to the early 2020s). Reading the label with the study, this specimen's time point is: baseline before first vaccination. The receptor library was made with the immunoSEQ multiplex PCR assay. As stored in TCRdb, this immuneACCESS dataset retains in-frame rearrangements with V and J assigned. A fraction of the clones does not appear; measured against another copy, unresolved V genes explain less than half of the discrepancy, and the remainder lacks a known reason. Here the sample has approximately 160,000 clones; around nine tenths occur a single time. Clones ranked in the top ten supply 5% of the sample. The sequenced sample was peripheral blood, obtained on day 0 of AZD1222 vaccination. These TCRs come from an adult in good health.

The chain has TRBV18 and TRBJ2-7; possibly TRBD2 for D (7 bases). V lost 9 bases and J 3 bases, leaving 21 bases between the germline ends. Germline CDR1 is KGHSH and CDR2 is LQKENI. The CDR3 is made up of 15 amino acids. CDR3 amino acids: CASSTTGGGFYEQYF. Written as DNA, the CDR3 is TGTGCCAGTTCAACGACAGGCGGGGGATTCTACGAGCAGTACTTC.

The chain is built from TRBV4-1 and TRBJ2-2, with D unresolved. Per the germline V gene, CDR1 is MGHRA and CDR2 is YSYEKL. V shed 1 base and J shed 4 bases, with 7 bases lying between them. The CDR3 consists of 14 residues. The chain's CDR3 is CASSQVGLTGELFF. In nucleotides, the CDR3 is TGCGCCAGCAGCCAAGTCGGCCTCACCGGGGAGCTGTTTTTT.

There are a few counts of this clone. The chain recombines TRBV10-3 with TRBJ2-7; a weak D match, TRBD2 (6 bases). Germline lookup yields CDR1 ENHRY and CDR2 SYGVKD. The CDR3 runs to 13 residues. V was trimmed by 2 bases and J by 6 bases, leaving 11 bases between them. CDR3 loop: CAISEGEDGEQYF. In DNA, the CDR3 is TGTGCCATCAGTGAGGGGGAGGATGGCGAGCAGTACTTC.

V is TRBV4-3 and J is TRBJ2-3; tentative D call: TRBD1 (6 bases). V lost 3 bases to trimming and J lost 2 bases, with 15 bases between them. The CDR3 has 16 amino acids. Germline V gives CDR1 LGHNA, CDR2 YSLEER. CDR3 sequence (DNA): TGCGCCAGCAGCCATCAAACAGGGCGACTCACAGATACGCAGTATTTT. Residues: CASSHQTGRLTDTQYF.

The V gene is TRBV28, the J gene TRBJ1-4, with 8 bases matching TRBD1. Per the germline V gene, CDR1 is MDHEN and CDR2 is SYDVKM. V lost 6 bases, J lost 8 bases, and 14 bases stayed unmatched. The CDR3 covers 16 residues. CDR3 residues: CASRIRGTGLEEKLFF. The CDR3 DNA is TGTGCCAGCAGAATCCGAGGGACAGGCCTAGAGGAAAAACTGTTTTTT. Variable domain in full (rest from reference TRBV28 and TRBJ1-4): DVKVTQSSRYLVKRTGEKVFLECVQDMDHENMFWYRQDPGLGLRLIYFSYDVKMKEKGDIPEGYSVSREKKERFSLILESASTNQTSMYLCASRIRGTGLEEKLFFGSGTQLSVL.

This rearrangement joins TRBV6-2 or TRBV6-3 to TRBJ1-4; D gene ambiguous. The V end was cut by 2 bases, the J end by 8 bases, with 12 bases between. CDR1 is MNHEY, CDR2 SVGEGT, per germline. The CDR3 totals 14 residues. This CDR3 reads CASSYGYLGEKLFF. CDR3 DNA: TGTGCCAGCAGTTACGGATATCTAGGGGAAAAACTGTTTTTT.

The rearrangement uses TRBV5-1 and TRBJ2-6, with D hard to call. This CDR3 spans 14 amino acids. Germline values: CDR1 SGHRS, CDR2 YFSETQ. Trimming removed 2 bases from V and 0 bases from J, with 3 bases in between. The CDR3 bases are TGCGCCAGCAGCTTTAGCTCTGGGGCCAACGTCCTGACTTTC. Translating gives CASSFSSGANVLTF.

The rearrangement joins TRBV27 to TRBJ2-7; D remains ambiguous. This CDR3 is 13 amino acids long. Trimming pared 0 bases from V and 6 bases from J, leaving 9 bases between. Germline CDR1 and CDR2: MNHEY and SMNVEV (reference sequence). The CDR3 here is CASSLSGYSEQYF. CDR3 DNA: TGTGCCAGCAGTTTATCGGGTTATTCCGAGCAGTACTTC.

For this clone: The sample contains more than one DNA sequence encoding this CDR3. The V call is TRBV9, the J call TRBJ2-3; D not resolved. V lost 0 bases, J lost 2 bases, and 7 bases lay in between. The germline V gene encodes CDR1 SGDLS and CDR2 YYNGEE. The CDR3 totals 14 residues. The CDR3 loop reads CASSVGPYTDTQYF. CDR3 bases: TGTGCCAGCAGCGTAGGCCCCTACACAGATACGCAGTATTTT.

V usage is TRBV6-5 and J usage is TRBJ1-2; a weak D match, TRBD1 (5 bases). The ends were cut back, 0 bases at V and 2 bases at J, with 10 bases in the middle. Germline values: CDR1 MNHEY, CDR2 SVGAGI. The length of the CDR3 is 15 residues. The DNA for the CDR3 is TGTGCCAGCAGTTACTCGAGCGCAGGGAACTATGGCTACACCTTC. Amino acids: CASSYSSAGNYGYTF.

The chain joins TRBV6-2 or TRBV6-3 to TRBJ2-7; D is possibly TRBD1 (5 bases). Trimming took off 3 bases at V and 5 bases at J, with 17 bases between the two ends. Germline V lookup: CDR1 MNHEY, CDR2 SVGEGT. The CDR3 totals 15 residues. The CDR3 here is CASSYGQGAADEQYF. DNA of the CDR3: TGTGCCAGCAGTTATGGGCAAGGGGCGGCCGACGAGCAGTACTTC.